This T cell receptor (beta chain) was captured in a study of neoadjuvant anti-PD-1 for oral cavity cancer. V was cut by 0 bases and J by 5 bases, with 10 bases left in between. This CDR3 has 14 residues. The assay was immunoSEQ multiplex PCR, and TCRdb's table has in-frame clones only and misses some. The sample has roughly 13,000 clones; roughly 68% are singletons. These newly diagnosed stage II-IVA oral cavity squamous cell carcinoma patients had no prior systemic or radiation treatment. Here the sequenced sample was PBMCs, taken before nivolumab (anti-PD-1) treatment. This chain uses TRBV23-1 with TRBJ1-1; D not certain. TRBV23-1 is an ORF for which the function is uncertain. The TCR sequence derives from a person between 35 and 79 years old with oral cavity squamous cell carcinoma. The CDR3 sequence is CASSQSEGRTEAFF. The CDR3 DNA follows: TGCGCCAGCAGTCAATCGGAAGGGAGGACTGAAGCTTTCTTT.